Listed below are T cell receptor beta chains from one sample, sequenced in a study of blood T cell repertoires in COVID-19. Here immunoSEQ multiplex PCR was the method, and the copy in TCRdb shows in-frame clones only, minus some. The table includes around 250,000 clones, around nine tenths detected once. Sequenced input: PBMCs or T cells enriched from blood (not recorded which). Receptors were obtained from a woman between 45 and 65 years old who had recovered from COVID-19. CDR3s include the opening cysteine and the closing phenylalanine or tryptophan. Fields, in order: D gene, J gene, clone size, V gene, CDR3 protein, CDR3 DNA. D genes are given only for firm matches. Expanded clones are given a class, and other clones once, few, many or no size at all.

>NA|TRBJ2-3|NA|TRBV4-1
CASRAFGGSTDTQYF
TGCGCCAGCAGAGCGTTTGGTGGCTCCACAGATACGCAGTATTTT
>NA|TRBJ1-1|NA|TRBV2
CASSLGELRTEAFF
TGTGCCAGCAGTTTAGGGGAACTGCGCACTGAAGCTTTCTTT
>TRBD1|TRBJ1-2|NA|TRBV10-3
CASTGDNYGYTF
TGTGCCAGTACAGGGGACAACTATGGCTACACCTTC
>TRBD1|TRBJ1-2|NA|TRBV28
CASSWGQGARGYTF
TGTGCCAGCAGTTGGGGACAGGGGGCGAGGGGCTACACCTTC
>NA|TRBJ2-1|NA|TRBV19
CASRVRTGFNEQFF
TGTGCCAGTAGAGTAAGAACAGGGTTCAATGAGCAGTTCTTC
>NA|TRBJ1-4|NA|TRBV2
CASSSDMTGTTTTNEKLFF
TGTGCCAGCAGTTCAGATATGACCGGGACAACTACAACTAATGAAAAACTGTTTTTT
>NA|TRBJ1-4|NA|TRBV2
CASRSDEKLFF
TGTGCCAGCAGGTCGGATGAAAAACTGTTTTTT
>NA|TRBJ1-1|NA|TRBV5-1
CASSLGGSNPAEAFF
TGCGCCAGCAGCTTGGGAGGCAGCAACCCGGCAGAAGCTTTCTTT
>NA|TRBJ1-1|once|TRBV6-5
CASFGQYTEAFF
TGTGCCAGCTTCGGACAGTACACTGAAGCTTTCTTT
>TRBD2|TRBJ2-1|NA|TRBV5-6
CASSSGKADNEQFF
TGTGCCAGCAGTAGCGGGAAAGCAGACAATGAGCAGTTCTTC
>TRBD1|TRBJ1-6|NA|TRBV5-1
CASSFGDRNNSPLHF
TGCGCCAGCAGCTTCGGGGACAGAAATAATTCACCCCTCCACTTT
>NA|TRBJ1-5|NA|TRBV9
CASSVSDSSNQPQHF
TGTGCCAGCAGCGTATCGGACAGCAGCAATCAGCCCCAGCATTTT
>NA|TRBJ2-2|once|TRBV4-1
CASSQVGTGEVQSGELFF
TGCGCCAGCAGCCAAGTTGGTACGGGGGAGGTCCAATCCGGGGAGCTGTTTTTT
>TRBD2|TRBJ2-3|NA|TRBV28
CASIPGGRGDTQYF
TGTGCCAGCATCCCCGGCGGGAGAGGCGATACGCAGTATTTT
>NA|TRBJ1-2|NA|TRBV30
CAWTGSPNYGYTF
TGTGCCTGGACGGGATCTCCAAACTATGGCTACACCTTC
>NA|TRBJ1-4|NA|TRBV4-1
CASTKGMGQGGEKLFF
TGCGCCAGCACGAAGGGCATGGGGCAGGGCGGTGAAAAACTGTTTTTT
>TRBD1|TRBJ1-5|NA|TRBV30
CAWSPGTGLSQPQHF
TGTGCCTGGAGTCCCGGGACAGGGCTCTCTCAGCCCCAGCATTTT
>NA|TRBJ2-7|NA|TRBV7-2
CASSFNQGSGEQYF
TGTGCCAGCAGCTTCAATCAGGGGTCGGGCGAGCAGTACTTC
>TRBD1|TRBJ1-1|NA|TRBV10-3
CAISAVPPTGAGSTEAFF
TGTGCCATCAGTGCGGTCCCCCCGACAGGGGCGGGATCCACTGAAGCTTTCTTT
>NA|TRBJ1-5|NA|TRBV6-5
CASSYGQDSYQPQHF
TGTGCCAGCAGTTATGGGCAGGACTCCTATCAGCCCCAGCATTTT
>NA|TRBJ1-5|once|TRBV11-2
CASSLGREGNQPQHF
TGTGCCAGCAGCTTAGGTCGGGAGGGGAATCAGCCCCAGCATTTT